This TCR beta chain was captured in a study of metastatic and nonmetastatic thyroid tumors. Study details: The authors compared repertoires across blood and tumor or nodule tissue from malignant and benign thyroid patients. Findings and caveats of the study: Malignant tumors reportedly showed significantly higher TCR beta diversity than benign nodules in both blood and tumor.

TCRdb called clones again from the PCR reads with MiXCR. The table has approximately 12,000 clones, roughly a third seen once. Thyroid surgery took place with no prior treatment in any patient. This clone qualifies as medium-sized. Its antigen is unidentified. This clonotype was obtained from a female donor with papillary thyroid cancer or a benign thyroid nodule (not recorded which). Some clones in this sample may be carry-over from other donors' samples. The sequenced sample consisted of tumor tissue.

For the CDR3, the DNA is TGTGCCAGCAGTCGAGAGGGAGCAACTAATGAAAAACTGTTTTTT. It is translated as CASSREGATNEKLFF. This chain links TRBV7-9 with TRBJ1-4; D is ambiguous. Germline-derived CDR1 and CDR2 are SEHNR and FQNEAQ (reference sequence). CDR3 length: 15 residues. V gave up 6 bases and J gave up 0 bases, with 11 bases separating them.